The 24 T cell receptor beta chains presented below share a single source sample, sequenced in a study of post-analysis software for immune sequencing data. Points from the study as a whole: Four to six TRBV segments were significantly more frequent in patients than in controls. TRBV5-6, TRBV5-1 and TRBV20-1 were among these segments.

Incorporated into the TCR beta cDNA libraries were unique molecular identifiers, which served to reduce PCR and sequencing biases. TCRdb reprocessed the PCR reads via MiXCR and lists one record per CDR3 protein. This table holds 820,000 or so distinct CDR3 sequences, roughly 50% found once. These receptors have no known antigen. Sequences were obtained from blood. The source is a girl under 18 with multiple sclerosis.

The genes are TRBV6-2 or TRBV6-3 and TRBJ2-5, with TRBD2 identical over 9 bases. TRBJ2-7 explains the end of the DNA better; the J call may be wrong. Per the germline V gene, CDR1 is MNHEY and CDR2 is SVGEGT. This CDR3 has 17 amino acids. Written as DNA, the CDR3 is TGTGCCAGCAGTTACAAGACTAGCGGACCGACGGGGGGCGAGCAGTACTTC. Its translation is CASSYKTSGPTGGEQYF.

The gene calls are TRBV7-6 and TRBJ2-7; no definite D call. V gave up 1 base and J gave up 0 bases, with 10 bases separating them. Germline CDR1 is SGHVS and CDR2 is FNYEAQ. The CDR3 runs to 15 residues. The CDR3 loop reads CASSLGADSSYEQYF. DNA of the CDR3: TGTGCCAGCAGCTTAGGGGCCGATAGCTCCTACGAGCAGTACTTC.

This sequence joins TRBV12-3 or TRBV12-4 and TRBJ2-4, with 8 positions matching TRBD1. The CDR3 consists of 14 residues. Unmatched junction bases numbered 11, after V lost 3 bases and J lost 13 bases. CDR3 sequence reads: CASSFGQGAKEQYF. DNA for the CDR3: TGTGCCAGCAGTTTTGGCCAGGGGGCGAAGGAGCAGTACTTC.

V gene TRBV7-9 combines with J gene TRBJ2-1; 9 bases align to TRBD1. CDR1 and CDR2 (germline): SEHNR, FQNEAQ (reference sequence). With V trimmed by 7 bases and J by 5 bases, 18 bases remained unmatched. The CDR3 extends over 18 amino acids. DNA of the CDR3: TGTGCCAGCACCGCACCTCGTCCGGACAGGGGCGCCCACAATGAGCAGTTCTTC. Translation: CASTAPRPDRGAHNEQFF.

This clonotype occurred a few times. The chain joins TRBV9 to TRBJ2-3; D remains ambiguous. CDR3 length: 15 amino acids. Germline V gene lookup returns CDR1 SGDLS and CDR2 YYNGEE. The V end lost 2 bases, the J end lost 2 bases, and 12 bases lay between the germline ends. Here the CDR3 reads CASSVDRAATDTQYF. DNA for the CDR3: TGTGCCAGCAGCGTCGATCGGGCTGCCACAGATACGCAGTATTTT.

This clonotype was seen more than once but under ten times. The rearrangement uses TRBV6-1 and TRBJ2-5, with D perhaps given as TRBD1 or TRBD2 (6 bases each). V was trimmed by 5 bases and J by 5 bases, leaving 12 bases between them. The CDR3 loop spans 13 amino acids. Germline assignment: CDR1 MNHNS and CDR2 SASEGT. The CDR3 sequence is CASSTQGRETQYF. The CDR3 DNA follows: TGTGCCAGCAGTACTCAGGGGAGGGAGACCCAGTACTTC.

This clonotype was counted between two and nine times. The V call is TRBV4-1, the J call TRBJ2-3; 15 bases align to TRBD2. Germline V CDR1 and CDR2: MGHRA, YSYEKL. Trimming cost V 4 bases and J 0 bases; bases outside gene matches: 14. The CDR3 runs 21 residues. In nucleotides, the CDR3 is TGCGCCAGCAGCCCCCCCTGGACTAGCGGGGGGGAGCCTTCTAGCACAGATACGCAGTATTTT. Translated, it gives CASSPPWTSGGEPSSTDTQYF.

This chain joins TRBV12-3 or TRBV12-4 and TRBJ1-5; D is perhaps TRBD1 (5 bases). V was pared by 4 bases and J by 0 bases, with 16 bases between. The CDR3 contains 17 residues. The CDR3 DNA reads TGTGCCAGCAGTTCTGGGGCCGCGCCCCTTAGCAATCAGCCCCAGCATTTT. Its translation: CASSSGAAPLSNQPQHF.

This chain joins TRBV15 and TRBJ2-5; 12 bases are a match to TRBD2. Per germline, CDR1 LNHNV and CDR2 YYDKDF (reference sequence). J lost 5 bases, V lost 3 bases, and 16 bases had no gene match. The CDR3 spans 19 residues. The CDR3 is CATSRNLAGGPLVSETQYF. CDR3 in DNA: TGTGCCACCAGCAGGAACCTAGCGGGAGGGCCATTAGTTTCGGAGACCCAGTACTTC.

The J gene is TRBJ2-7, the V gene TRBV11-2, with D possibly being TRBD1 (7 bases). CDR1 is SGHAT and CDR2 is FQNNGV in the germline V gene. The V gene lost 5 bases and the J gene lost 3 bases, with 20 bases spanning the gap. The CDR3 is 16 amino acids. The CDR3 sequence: CASSPPYRGGYYEQYF. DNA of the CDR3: TGTGCCAGCAGCCCGCCCTACAGGGGAGGTTACTACGAGCAGTACTTC.

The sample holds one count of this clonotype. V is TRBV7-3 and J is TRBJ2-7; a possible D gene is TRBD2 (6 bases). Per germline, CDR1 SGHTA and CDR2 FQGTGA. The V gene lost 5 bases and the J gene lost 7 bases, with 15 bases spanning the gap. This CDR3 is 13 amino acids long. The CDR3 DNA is TGTGCCAGCAGCATGGGACTGACCCCTGAGCAGTACTTC. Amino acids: CASSMGLTPEQYF. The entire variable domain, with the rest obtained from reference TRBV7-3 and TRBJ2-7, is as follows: GAGVSQTPSNKVTEKGKYVELRCDPISGHTALYWYRQSLGQGPEFLIYFQGTGAADDSGLPNDRFFAVRPEGSVSTLKIQRTERGDSAVYLCASSMGLTPEQYFGPGTRLTVT.

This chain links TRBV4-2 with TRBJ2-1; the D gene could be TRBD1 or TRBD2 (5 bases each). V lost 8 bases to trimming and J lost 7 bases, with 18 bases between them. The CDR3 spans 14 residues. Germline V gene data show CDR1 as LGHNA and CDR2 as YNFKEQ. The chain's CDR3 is CASRSGSPSNEQFF. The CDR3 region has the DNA TGTGCCAGCCGCTCAGGGAGCCCTTCGAATGAGCAGTTCTTC.

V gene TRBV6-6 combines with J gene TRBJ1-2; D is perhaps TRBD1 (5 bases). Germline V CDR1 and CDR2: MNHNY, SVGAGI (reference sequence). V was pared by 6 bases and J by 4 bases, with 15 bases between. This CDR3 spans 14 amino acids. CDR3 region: CASSPHGGVYGYTF. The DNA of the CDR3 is TGTGCCAGCAGCCCCCATGGGGGGGTCTATGGCTACACCTTC.

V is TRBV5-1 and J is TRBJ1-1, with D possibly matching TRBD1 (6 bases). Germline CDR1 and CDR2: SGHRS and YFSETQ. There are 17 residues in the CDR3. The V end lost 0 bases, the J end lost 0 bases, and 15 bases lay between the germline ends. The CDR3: CASSLVTGAEVNTEAFF. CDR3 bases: TGCGCCAGCAGCTTGGTCACGGGGGCTGAAGTGAACACTGAAGCTTTCTTT.

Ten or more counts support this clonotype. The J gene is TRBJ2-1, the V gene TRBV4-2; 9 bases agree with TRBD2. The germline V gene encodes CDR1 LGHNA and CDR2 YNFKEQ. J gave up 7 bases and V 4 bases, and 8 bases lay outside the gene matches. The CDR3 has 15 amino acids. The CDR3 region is CASSPRLAEGNEQFF. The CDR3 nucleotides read TGTGCCAGCAGCCCCCGACTAGCGGAGGGAAATGAGCAGTTCTTC.

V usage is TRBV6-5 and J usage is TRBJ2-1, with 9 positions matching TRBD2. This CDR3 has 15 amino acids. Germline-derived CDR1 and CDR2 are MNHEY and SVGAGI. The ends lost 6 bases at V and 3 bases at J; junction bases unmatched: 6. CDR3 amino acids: CASSHGLASYNEQFF. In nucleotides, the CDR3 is TGTGCCAGCAGCCATGGACTAGCGAGCTACAATGAGCAGTTCTTC.

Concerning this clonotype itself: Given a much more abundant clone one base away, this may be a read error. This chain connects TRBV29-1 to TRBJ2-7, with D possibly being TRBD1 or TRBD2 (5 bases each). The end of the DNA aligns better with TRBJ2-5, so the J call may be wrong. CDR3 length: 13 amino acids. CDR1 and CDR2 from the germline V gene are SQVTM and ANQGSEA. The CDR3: CSVRGRSSETQYF. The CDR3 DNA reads TGCAGCGTACGGGGCCGGTCCTCAGAGACCCAGTACTTC.

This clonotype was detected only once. CDR3 sequence: CASSEASPREQFF. The CDR3 coding sequence is TGTGCCAGCAGTGAAGCATCGCCCAGAGAGCAGTTCTTC. This chain connects TRBV6-1 to TRBJ2-1, with D unclear. Germline CDR1 and CDR2: MNHNS and SASEGT. Trimming took 0 bases from V and 10 from J, leaving 10 bases between them. The CDR3 contains 13 residues.

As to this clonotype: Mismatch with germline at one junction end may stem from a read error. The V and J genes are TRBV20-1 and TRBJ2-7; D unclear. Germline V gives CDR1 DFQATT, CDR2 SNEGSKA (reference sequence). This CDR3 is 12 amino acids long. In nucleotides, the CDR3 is TGCAGTACATTAGGCTATTCCTACGAGCGGTACTTC. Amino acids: CSTLGYSYERYF.

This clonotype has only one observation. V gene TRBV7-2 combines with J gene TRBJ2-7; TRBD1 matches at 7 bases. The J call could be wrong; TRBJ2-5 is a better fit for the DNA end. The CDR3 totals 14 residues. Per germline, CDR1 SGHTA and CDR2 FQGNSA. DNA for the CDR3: TGTGCCAGCACCAGAGGGGGCGCTGTGGAGACCCAGTACTTC. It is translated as CASTRGGAVETQYF.

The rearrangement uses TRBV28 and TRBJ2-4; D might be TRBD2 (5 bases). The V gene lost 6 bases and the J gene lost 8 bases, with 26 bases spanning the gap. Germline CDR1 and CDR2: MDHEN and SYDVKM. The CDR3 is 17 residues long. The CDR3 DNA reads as TGTGCCAGCAGCCATTCCGGACGGACCACGGGGATGGACATTCAGTACTTC. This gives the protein CASSHSGRTTGMDIQYF. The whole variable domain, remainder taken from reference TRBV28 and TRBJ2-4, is DVKVTQSSRYLVKRTGEKVFLECVQDMDHENMFWYRQDPGLGLRLIYFSYDVKMKEKGDIPEGYSVSREKKERFSLILESASTNQTSMYLCASSHSGRTTGMDIQYFGAGTRLSVL.

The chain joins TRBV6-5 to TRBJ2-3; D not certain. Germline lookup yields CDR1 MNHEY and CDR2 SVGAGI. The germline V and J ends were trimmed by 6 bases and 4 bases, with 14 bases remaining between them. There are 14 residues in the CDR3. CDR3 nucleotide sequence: TGTGCCAGCAGCCCGACCGATCCGGCAGATACGCAGTATTTT. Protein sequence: CASSPTDPADTQYF.

The CDR3 spells CSVDVQTGGMASGGYTF. DNA for the CDR3: TGCAGCGTTGATGTTCAGACAGGGGGGATGGCGTCTGGTGGCTACACCTTC. The chain employs TRBV29-1 and TRBJ1-2, with 9 positions matching TRBD1. Germline V gene sequence: CDR1 SQVTM, CDR2 ANQGSEA. The length of the CDR3 is 17 residues. V was clipped by 3 bases and J by 7 bases; unmatched bases: 18.

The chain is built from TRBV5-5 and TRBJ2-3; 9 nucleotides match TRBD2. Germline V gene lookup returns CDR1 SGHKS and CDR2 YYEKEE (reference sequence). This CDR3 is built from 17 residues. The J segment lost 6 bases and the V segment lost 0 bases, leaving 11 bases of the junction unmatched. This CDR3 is CASSLGLAGIPEDTQYF. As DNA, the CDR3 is TGTGCCAGCAGCTTGGGGCTAGCGGGGATCCCAGAGGATACGCAGTATTTT.